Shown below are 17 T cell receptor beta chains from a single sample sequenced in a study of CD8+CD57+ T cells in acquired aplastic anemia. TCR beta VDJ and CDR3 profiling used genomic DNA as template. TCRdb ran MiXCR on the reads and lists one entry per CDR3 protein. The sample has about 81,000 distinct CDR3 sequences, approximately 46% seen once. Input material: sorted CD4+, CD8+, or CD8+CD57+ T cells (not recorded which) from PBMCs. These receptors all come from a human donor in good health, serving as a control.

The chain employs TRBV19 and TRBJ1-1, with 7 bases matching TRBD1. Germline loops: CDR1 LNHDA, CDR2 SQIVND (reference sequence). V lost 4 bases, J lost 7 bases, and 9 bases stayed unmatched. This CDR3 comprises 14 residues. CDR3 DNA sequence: TGTGCCAGTAGTAGAAGGGACAGAAAGCTTGAAGCTTTCTTT. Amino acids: CASSRRDRKLEAFF. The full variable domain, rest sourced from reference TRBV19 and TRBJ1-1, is DGGITQSPKYLFRKEGQNVTLSCEQNLNHDAMYWYRQDPGQGLRLIYYSQIVNDFQKGDIAEGYSVSREKKESFPLTVTSAQKNPTAFYLCASSRRDRKLEAFFGQGTRLTVV.

The CDR3 DNA reads TGTGCCAGCCTTAGTCTCTCTGGGGCCAACGTCCTGACTTTC. This encodes CASLSLSGANVLTF. This chain connects TRBV5-5 to TRBJ2-6; D remains ambiguous. The V gene lost 7 bases and the J gene lost 0 bases, with 8 bases spanning the gap. The CDR3 loop spans 14 amino acids. CDR1 is SGHKS, CDR2 YYEKEE, per germline (reference sequence).

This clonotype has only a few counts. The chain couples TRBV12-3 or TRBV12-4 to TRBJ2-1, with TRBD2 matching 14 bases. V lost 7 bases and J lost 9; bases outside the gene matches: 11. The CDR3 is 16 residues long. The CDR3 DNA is TGTGCCAGCACCATCCCGGGACTAGCGGGAGAGGGTGAGCAGTTCTTC. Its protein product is CASTIPGLAGEGEQFF.

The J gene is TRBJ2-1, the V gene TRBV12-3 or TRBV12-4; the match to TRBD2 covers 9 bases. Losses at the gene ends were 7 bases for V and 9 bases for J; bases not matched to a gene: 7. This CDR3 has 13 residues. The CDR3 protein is CASTSGEESEQFF. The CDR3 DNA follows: TGTGCCAGCACTAGCGGGGAGGAAAGTGAGCAGTTCTTC.

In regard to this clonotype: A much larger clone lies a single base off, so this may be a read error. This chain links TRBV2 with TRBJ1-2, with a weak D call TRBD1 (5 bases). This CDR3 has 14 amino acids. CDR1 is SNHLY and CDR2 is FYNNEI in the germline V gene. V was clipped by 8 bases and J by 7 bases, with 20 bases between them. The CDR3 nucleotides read TGTGCCAGCTGCGGACAAGGGTTAACTCGTGGCTACACCTTC. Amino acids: CASCGQGLTRGYTF. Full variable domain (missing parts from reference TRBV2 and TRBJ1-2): EPEVTQTPSHQVTQMGQEVILRCVPISNHLYFYWYRQILGQKVEFLVSFYNNEISEKSEIFDDQFSVERPDGSNFTLKIRSTKLEDSAMYFCASCGQGLTRGYTFGSGTRLTVV.

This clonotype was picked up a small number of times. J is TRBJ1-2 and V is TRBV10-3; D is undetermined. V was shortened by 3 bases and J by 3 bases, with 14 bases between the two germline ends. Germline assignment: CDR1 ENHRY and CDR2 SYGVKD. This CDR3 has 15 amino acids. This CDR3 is CAISEEQPVYYGYTF. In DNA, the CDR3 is TGTGCCATCAGTGAAGAACAGCCCGTTTACTATGGCTACACCTTC.

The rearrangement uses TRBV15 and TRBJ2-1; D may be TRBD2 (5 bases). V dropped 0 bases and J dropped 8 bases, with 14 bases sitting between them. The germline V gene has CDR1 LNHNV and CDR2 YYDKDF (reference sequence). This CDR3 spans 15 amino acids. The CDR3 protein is CATSRERGLRDEQFF. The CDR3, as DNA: TGTGCCACCAGCAGAGAACGGGGATTGCGGGATGAGCAGTTCTTC.

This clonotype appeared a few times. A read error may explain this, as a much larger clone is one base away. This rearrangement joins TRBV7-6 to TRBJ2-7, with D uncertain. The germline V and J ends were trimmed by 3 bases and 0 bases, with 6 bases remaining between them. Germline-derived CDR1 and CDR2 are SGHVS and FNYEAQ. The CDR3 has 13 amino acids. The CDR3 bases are TGTGCCAGCAGCTTCCAGAGCTCCTACGAGCAGTACTTC. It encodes CASSFQSSYEQYF.

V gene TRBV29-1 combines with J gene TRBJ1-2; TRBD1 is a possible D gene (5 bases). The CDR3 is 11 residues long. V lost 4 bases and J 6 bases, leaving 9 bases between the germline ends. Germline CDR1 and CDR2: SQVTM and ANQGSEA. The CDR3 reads CSVGGFDGYTF. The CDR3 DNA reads TGCAGCGTTGGGGGGTTTGATGGCTACACCTTC.

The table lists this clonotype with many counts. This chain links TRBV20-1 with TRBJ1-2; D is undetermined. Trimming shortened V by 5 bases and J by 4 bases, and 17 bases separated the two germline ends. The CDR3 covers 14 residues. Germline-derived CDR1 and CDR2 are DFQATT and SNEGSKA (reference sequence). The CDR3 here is CSAPHNRALYGYTF. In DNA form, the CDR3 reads TGCAGTGCTCCCCATAATAGGGCACTCTATGGCTACACCTTC.

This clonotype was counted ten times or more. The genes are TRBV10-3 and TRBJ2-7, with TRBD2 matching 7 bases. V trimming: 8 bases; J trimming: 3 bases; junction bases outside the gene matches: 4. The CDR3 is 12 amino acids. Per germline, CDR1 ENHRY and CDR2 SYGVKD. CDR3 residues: CAIGRVSYEQYF. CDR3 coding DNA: TGTGCCATCGGGAGGGTGAGCTACGAGCAGTACTTC.

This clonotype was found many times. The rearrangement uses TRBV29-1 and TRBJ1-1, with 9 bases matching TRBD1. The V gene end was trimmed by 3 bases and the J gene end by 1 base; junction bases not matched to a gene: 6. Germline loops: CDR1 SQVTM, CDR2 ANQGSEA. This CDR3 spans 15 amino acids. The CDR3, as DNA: TGCAGCGTTGAGAGGGGGACAGGGTGGAACACTGAAGCTTTCTTT. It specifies CSVERGTGWNTEAFF.

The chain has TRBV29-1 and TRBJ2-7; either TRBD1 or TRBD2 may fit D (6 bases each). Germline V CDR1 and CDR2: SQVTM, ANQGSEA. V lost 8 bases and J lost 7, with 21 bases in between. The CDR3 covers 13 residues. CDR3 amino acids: CSFSEGDPGEQYF. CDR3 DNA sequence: TGCAGCTTCTCGGAGGGGGATCCCGGGGAGCAGTACTTC.

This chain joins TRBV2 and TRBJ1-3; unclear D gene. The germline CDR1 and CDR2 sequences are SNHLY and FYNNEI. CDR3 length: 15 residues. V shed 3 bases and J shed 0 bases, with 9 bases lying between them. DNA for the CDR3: TGTGCCAGCAGTGATTGGGAATACTCTGGAAACACCATATATTTT. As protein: CASSDWEYSGNTIYF.

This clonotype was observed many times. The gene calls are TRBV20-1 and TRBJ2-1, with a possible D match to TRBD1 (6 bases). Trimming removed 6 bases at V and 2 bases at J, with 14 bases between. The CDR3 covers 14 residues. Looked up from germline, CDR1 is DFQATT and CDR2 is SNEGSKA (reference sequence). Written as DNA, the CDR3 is TGCAGTGCAAAAAACAGGGAGACCTACAATGAGCAGTTCTTC. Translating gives CSAKNRETYNEQFF.

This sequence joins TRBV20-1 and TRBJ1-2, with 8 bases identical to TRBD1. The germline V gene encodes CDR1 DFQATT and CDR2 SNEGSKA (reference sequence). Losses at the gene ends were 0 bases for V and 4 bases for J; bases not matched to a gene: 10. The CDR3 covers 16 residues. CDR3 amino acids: CSARDPFRQGRYGYTF. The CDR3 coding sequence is TGCAGTGCTAGAGATCCATTTCGACAGGGGCGCTATGGCTACACCTTC.

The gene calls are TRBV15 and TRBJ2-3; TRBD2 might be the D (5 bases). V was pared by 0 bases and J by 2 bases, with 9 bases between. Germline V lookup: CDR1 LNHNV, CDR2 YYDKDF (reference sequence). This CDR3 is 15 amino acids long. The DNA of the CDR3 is TGTGCCACCAGCAGAGATCGGGGTTACACAGATACGCAGTATTTT. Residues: CATSRDRGYTDTQYF.